One T cell receptor beta chain is described in this entry. The CDR3 is 15 residues long. Per germline, CDR1 GTSNPN and CDR2 SVGIG (reference sequence). The V and J ends lost 2 bases and 0 bases respectively, with 12 bases between them. The sample originates from a study of shared clonotypes between healthy human individuals. TCRdb's table, derived via immunoSEQ multiplex PCR, lists solely in-frame clones and lacks some. This table holds about 1 million clones, about 75% found once. Sequences were obtained from memory CD4+ T cells sorted from blood. Subset reported: CD45RA-negative fraction. The V call is TRBV30, the J call TRBJ2-3; D uncertain. This receptor was taken from a man younger than 35 in good health. CDR3 coding DNA: TGTGCCTGGAGTCTGATTGTTTCTAGCACAGATACGCAGTATTTT. Its protein is CAWSLIVSSTDTQYF.